These 25 T cell receptor beta chains were all obtained from the same sample, sequenced in a study of cytomegalovirus exposure and HLA in healthy donors. The PCR contained 60 Vbeta and 13 Jbeta primers. Sequencing used immunoSEQ multiplex PCR; TCRdb keeps in-frame clones, though not all of them. The sample holds about 82,000 clones, roughly 80% seen once. The specimen sequenced was PBMCs. Receptors were obtained from a woman aged 50 to 60 in good health and CMV-seropositive.

V gene TRBV5-1 combines with J gene TRBJ2-7, with a weak D call TRBD1 (6 bases). Germline values: CDR1 SGHRS, CDR2 YFSETQ. V was clipped by 5 bases and J by 4 bases, with 19 bases between them. The CDR3 runs 15 residues. CDR3 sequence: CASSFGQSPGYEQYF. Here the CDR3 DNA reads TGCGCCAGCAGTTTTGGACAGTCCCCAGGGTACGAGCAGTACTTC.

This sequence joins TRBV5-4 and TRBJ1-2; D is possibly TRBD1 (6 bases). In germline, CDR1 is SGHNT, CDR2 YYREEE (reference sequence). V lost 5 bases and J 5 bases, leaving 13 bases between the germline ends. The CDR3 length is 13 residues. The CDR3 reads CASRPQGGYGYTF. For the CDR3, the DNA is TGTGCCAGCAGGCCACAGGGAGGGTATGGCTACACCTTC.

The genes are TRBV19 and TRBJ2-3, with D tentatively TRBD1 (5 bases). Looked up from germline, CDR1 is LNHDA and CDR2 is SQIVND (reference sequence). V shed 8 bases and J shed 4 bases, with 13 bases lying between them. This CDR3 has 13 residues. CDR3 loop: CASQQDRADTQYF. Here the CDR3 DNA reads TGTGCCAGTCAACAGGATCGCGCAGATACGCAGTATTTT.

The rearrangement joins TRBV5-6 to TRBJ1-5; the D gene is possibly TRBD1 (6 bases). Per the germline V gene, CDR1 is SGHDT and CDR2 is YYEEEE. The CDR3 runs to 15 residues. The ends were cut back, 4 bases at V and 3 bases at J, with 14 bases in the middle. The CDR3 here is CASSAGQNYNQPQHF. In DNA form, the CDR3 reads TGTGCCAGCAGCGCCGGACAGAATTACAATCAGCCCCAGCATTTT.

This chain links TRBV7-9 with TRBJ1-4, with TRBD1 as a possible D gene (5 bases). Trimming removed 4 bases from V and 15 bases from J, with 18 bases in between. Germline CDR1 and CDR2: SEHNR and FQNEAQ (reference sequence). The CDR3 loop spans 13 amino acids. CDR3 residues: CASSSWAQGLLFF. The CDR3 nucleotides are TGTGCCAGCAGCTCGTGGGCCCAGGGACTATTGTTTTTT.

This clone was detected a few times. The genes are TRBV4-1 and TRBJ2-1; D is perhaps TRBD2 (6 bases). The CDR3 is 16 residues long. Trimming stripped 0 bases from V and 0 bases from J, with 9 bases between. CDR1 and CDR2 from the germline V gene are MGHRA and YSYEKL. CDR3 amino acids: CASSQEGRGSYNEQFF. In DNA, the CDR3 is TGCGCCAGCAGCCAAGAAGGGCGGGGCTCCTACAATGAGCAGTTCTTC.

The gene calls are TRBV27 and TRBJ2-3; no reliable D call. V lost 2 bases and J 0 bases, leaving 6 bases between the germline ends. Germline lookup yields CDR1 MNHEY and CDR2 SMNVEV (reference sequence). The CDR3 length is 14 residues. The CDR3 protein is CASSLAVSTDTQYF. In DNA form, the CDR3 reads TGTGCCAGCAGTTTAGCAGTTAGCACAGATACGCAGTATTTT.

V usage is TRBV18 and J usage is TRBJ2-7; TRBD2 agrees at 14 bases. CDR1 is KGHSH and CDR2 is LQKENI in the germline V gene. V lost 4 bases, J lost 0 bases, and 11 bases stayed unmatched. The CDR3 is made up of 19 amino acids. The CDR3 DNA reads TGTGCCAGCTCACAAACTCGACTAGCGGGAGGGCGAAGCTCCTACGAGCAGTACTTC. Its protein product is CASSQTRLAGGRSSYEQYF.

This clone was found many times. The same CDR3 can be traced to other DNA sequences in this sample. This chain links TRBV4-1 with TRBJ1-1; TRBD1 agrees at 8 bases. Per germline, CDR1 MGHRA and CDR2 YSYEKL. The CDR3 is made up of 14 amino acids. Trimming cost V 4 bases and J 0 bases; bases outside gene matches: 1. The CDR3 region has the DNA TGCGCCAGCAGCCCGGGACAGGTGAACACTGAAGCTTTCTTT. It specifies CASSPGQVNTEAFF.

This chain links TRBV2 with TRBJ1-2, with TRBD1 identical over 7 bases. CDR3 size: 14 residues. The V and J ends lost 3 bases and 2 bases, in that order; junction bases with no gene match: 3. CDR1 is SNHLY and CDR2 is FYNNEI in the germline V gene. This chain's CDR3 is CASSDPDRNYGYTF. The DNA for the CDR3 is TGTGCCAGCAGTGACCCGGACAGGAACTATGGCTACACCTTC.

The rearrangement uses TRBV28 and TRBJ2-1; a weak D match, TRBD1 (6 bases). Germline CDR1 and CDR2: MDHEN and SYDVKM. The CDR3 extends over 16 amino acids. Deletions cut 5 bases from V and 4 bases from J, with 18 bases between. CDR3 region: CASSPLTRGSYNEQFF. CDR3 DNA: TGTGCCAGCAGTCCCCTGACCAGGGGCTCGTACAATGAGCAGTTCTTC.

V gene TRBV30 combines with J gene TRBJ1-1; D is possibly TRBD1 (5 bases). Germline assignment: CDR1 GTSNPN and CDR2 SVGIG (reference sequence). CDR3 length equals 15 residues. The V and J ends lost 1 base and 12 bases respectively, with 24 bases between them. CDR3 nucleotide sequence: TGTGCCTGGAGTGGCAATCCAGGGCTGGGCCTTGATTCTTTCTTT. This translates into CAWSGNPGLGLDSFF.

This clone appeared once. This chain joins TRBV11-2 and TRBJ2-7; 9 bases are a match to TRBD1. The CDR3 is 15 residues long. The germline gives CDR1 SGHAT, CDR2 FQNNGV. Trimming cost V 5 bases and J 2 bases; bases outside gene matches: 7. The CDR3 DNA reads TGTGCCAGCAGCCACGACGGGACAGGGACCTACGAGCAGTACTTC. Its translation is CASSHDGTGTYEQYF.

The chain carries TRBV5-4 and TRBJ1-4; a possible D gene is TRBD1 (5 bases). V shed 5 bases and J shed 8 bases, with 13 bases lying between them. In germline, CDR1 is SGHNT, CDR2 YYREEE (reference sequence). The CDR3 extends over 13 amino acids. CDR3 nucleotides: TGTGCCAGCAGACGTTGGGGCGGCGAAAAACTGTTTTTT. Residues: CASRRWGGEKLFF.

The chain is built from TRBV2 and TRBJ2-3, with 13 bases matching TRBD2. Germline CDR1 SNHLY, CDR2 FYNNEI. The CDR3 loop spans 16 amino acids. V trimming: 4 bases; J trimming: 6 bases; junction bases outside the gene matches: 7. Written as DNA, the CDR3 is TGTGCCAGCAGTGTCCGGACTAGCGGGAGCGTCGATACGCAGTATTTT. Residues: CASSVRTSGSVDTQYF.

The J gene is TRBJ2-1, the V gene TRBV5-1; D uncertain. CDR3 length equals 13 residues. V lost 6 bases, J lost 8 bases, and 15 bases lay in between. Germline-derived CDR1 and CDR2 are SGHRS and YFSETQ. CDR3 loop: CASTADTFDEQFF. CDR3 nucleotides: TGCGCCAGCACAGCCGACACCTTCGATGAGCAGTTCTTC.

V and J are TRBV6-6 and TRBJ1-1, with D hard to call. The CDR3 sequence is 15 residues long. Between the trimmed V and J ends, which lost 4 bases and 1 base, there was a span of 13 bases. The germline V gene encodes CDR1 MNHNY and CDR2 SVGAGI (reference sequence). CDR3 in amino acids: CASSSPETKNTEAFF. As DNA, the CDR3 is TGTGCCAGCAGTTCCCCCGAGACAAAGAACACTGAAGCTTTCTTT.

J is TRBJ1-6 and V is TRBV9; 7 nucleotides agree with TRBD1. Germline CDR1 is SGDLS and CDR2 is YYNGEE. The CDR3 runs 16 residues. V lost 4 bases, J lost 9 bases, and 13 bases stayed unmatched. The CDR3 loop reads CASSLGHRGVRSPLHF. For the CDR3, the DNA is TGTGCCAGCAGCCTGGGCCACAGGGGTGTACGTTCACCCCTCCACTTT.

The chain combines TRBV28 with TRBJ1-5; the match to TRBD1 covers 10 bases. With 6 bases clipped from V and 7 bases from J, the junction kept 12 bases outside the gene matches. This CDR3 has 16 residues. Germline V gene sequence: CDR1 MDHEN, CDR2 SYDVKM. CDR3: CASRLARQGARQPQHF. In DNA form, the CDR3 reads TGTGCCAGCAGACTCGCGCGACAGGGGGCACGGCAGCCCCAGCATTTT. The full variable domain, in which reference TRBV28 and TRBJ1-5 provide the parts outside the CDR3, is DVKVTQSSRYLVKRTGEKVFLECVQDMDHENMFWYRQDPGLGLRLIYFSYDVKMKEKGDIPEGYSVSREKKERFSLILESASTNQTSMYLCASRLARQGARQPQHFGDGTRLSIL.

The table lists this clone with a few counts. The genes are TRBV7-2 and TRBJ2-5; D uncertain. The germline V and J ends were trimmed by 1 base and 0 bases, with 9 bases remaining between them. Germline V gene data show CDR1 as SGHTA and CDR2 as FQGNSA. This CDR3 region has 15 residues. The CDR3 sequence is CASSLVAANQETQYF. The CDR3 nucleotides read TGTGCCAGCAGCTTAGTAGCAGCTAACCAAGAGACCCAGTACTTC.

The genes are TRBV7-9 and TRBJ1-1, with D possibly matching TRBD1 (5 bases). CDR3 length: 14 residues. V was shortened by 2 bases and J by 3 bases, with 10 bases between the two germline ends. Germline lookup yields CDR1 SEHNR and CDR2 FQNEAQ (reference sequence). CDR3 bases: TGTGCCAGCAGCTTATCAGGGAGGGACACTGAAGCTTTCTTT. This codes for CASSLSGRDTEAFF.

The CDR3 nucleotides read TGTGCCAGCAGCGCCCCATCCAACCTTCGGTTTAATGAGCAGTTCTTC. Protein sequence: CASSAPSNLRFNEQFF. The rearrangement joins TRBV9 to TRBJ2-1; no reliable D call. Germline-derived CDR1 and CDR2 are SGDLS and YYNGEE. The CDR3 has 16 residues. V gave up 3 bases and J gave up 7 bases, with 20 bases separating them.

The CDR3 spells CAISESGGTSNQPQHF. CDR3 bases: TGTGCCATCAGTGAGTCGGGGGGGACCAGCAATCAGCCCCAGCATTTT. This chain joins TRBV10-3 and TRBJ1-5, with D tentatively TRBD1 (5 bases). Germline V gene data show CDR1 as ENHRY and CDR2 as SYGVKD. The CDR3 runs to 16 residues. Trimming stripped 0 bases from V and 1 base from J, with 10 bases between.

V is TRBV4-2 and J is TRBJ1-5; 10 nucleotides agree with TRBD1. The germline V gene encodes CDR1 LGHNA and CDR2 YNFKEQ. This CDR3 has 15 amino acids. V dropped 4 bases and J dropped 6; count of bases not matched to a gene: 6. The CDR3 DNA reads TGTGCCAGCAGCCCAAGGGACAGGGGTGGTCAGCCCCAGCATTTT. It encodes CASSPRDRGGQPQHF.

The V and J genes are TRBV19 and TRBJ2-5; the match to TRBD2 covers 8 bases. V lost 1 base and J lost 0; bases outside the gene matches: 4. The CDR3 is 16 residues long. Germline CDR1 and CDR2: LNHDA and SQIVND (reference sequence). The CDR3 DNA reads as TGTGCCAGTAGTATAGTAGCGGGGTCGTACCAAGAGACCCAGTACTTC. Translation gives CASSIVAGSYQETQYF. Together with reference TRBV19 and TRBJ2-5, the CDR3 gives the full variable domain: DGGITQSPKYLFRKEGQNVTLSCEQNLNHDAMYWYRQDPGQGLRLIYYSQIVNDFQKGDIAEGYSVSREKKESFPLTVTSAQKNPTAFYLCASSIVAGSYQETQYFGPGTRLLVL.